This T cell receptor (beta chain) originates from a study of molecular identifiers for immune sequencing clone quantification. Previously described methods and listed TCR primers were used for bulk TCR libraries. MiXCR, run by TCRdb on the PCR reads, gives a single entry per CDR3 protein. The table lists 300,000 to 400,000 distinct CDR3 sequences, roughly a quarter of them singletons. Sorting recovered naive CD8 T cells on a CD8+CD4-CCR7+CD45RA+ profile. Whole-study results and caveats: Clones above 20 RNA copies held over 98% of effector molecules, under 1% in naive cells.

Details on this clonotype: Its antigen is unknown.

Between the trimmed V and J ends, which lost 2 bases and 4 bases, there was a span of 15 bases. The CDR3 runs 15 residues. CDR1 and CDR2 from the germline V gene are MDHEN and SYDVKM. This sequence joins TRBV28 and TRBJ2-7; D is undetermined. This TCR came from a human donor in good health. Some libraries in this study had Jurkat cell RNA spiked in. Sequenced input: naive CD8+ T cells from blood, with Jurkat cell RNA spiked in. Subset reported: FACS-sorted CD8+CD4-CCR7+CD45RA+ naive T cells. The CDR3 DNA reads as TGTGCCAGCAGTTTAACTGAAGCCCTGGGGTACGAGCAGTACTTC. Encoded protein: CASSLTEALGYEQYF.